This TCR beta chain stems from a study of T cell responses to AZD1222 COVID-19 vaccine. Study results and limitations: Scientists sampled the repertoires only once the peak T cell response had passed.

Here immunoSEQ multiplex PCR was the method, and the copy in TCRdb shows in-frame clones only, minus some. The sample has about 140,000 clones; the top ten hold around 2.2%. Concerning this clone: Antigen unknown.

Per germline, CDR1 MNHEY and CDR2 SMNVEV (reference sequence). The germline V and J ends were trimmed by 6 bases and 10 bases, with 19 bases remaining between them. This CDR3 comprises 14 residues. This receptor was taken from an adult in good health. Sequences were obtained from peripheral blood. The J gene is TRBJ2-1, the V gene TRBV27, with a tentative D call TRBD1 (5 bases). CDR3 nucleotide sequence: TGTGCCAGCAGGGGGCAGGGTATTACCAGCGAGCAGTTCTTC. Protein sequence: CASRGQGITSEQFF.